The 28 T cell receptor beta chains listed next were all sequenced from one sample in a study of CD8 T cells in ankylosing spondylitis. General study findings and limits: Ankylosing spondylitis blood seemed to carry a telltale TCR beta motif made of about 8 highly homologous variants.

TCRdb redid the calling of the 5' RACE reads with MiXCR, one entry per CDR3 protein. The sample holds more than 500,000 distinct CDR3 sequences, about 5% seen once. For these TCRs, the target antigens are not known. The sample taken for sequencing was blood, either unsorted or a sorted T cell fraction (not recorded which). The receptors stem from a male donor with ankylosing spondylitis.

This clonotype was seen many times. The chain employs TRBV4-3 and TRBJ2-1; TRBD2 aligns across 8 bases. V shed 2 bases, J shed 7 bases, and the junction held 1 base outside the gene matches. Germline lookup yields CDR1 LGHNA and CDR2 YSLEER. This CDR3 comprises 13 residues. In DNA form, the CDR3 reads TGCGCCAGCAGCCAAATAGCGGGAAATGAGCAGTTCTTC. Its protein product is CASSQIAGNEQFF.

This clonotype appeared many times. This chain links TRBV29-1 with TRBJ2-7; 13 nucleotides agree with TRBD2. Trimming took 7 bases from V and 5 from J; bases not matched to a gene: 2. The V gene's germline CDR1 is SQVTM and CDR2 ANQGSEA. This CDR3 spans 12 amino acids. CDR3 in amino acids: CSGTSGSNEQYF. The CDR3, as DNA: TGCAGCGGGACTAGCGGGAGCAACGAGCAGTACTTC.

The sample holds many counts of this clonotype. The CDR3 bases are TGTGCCAGCAGCGCCACGGTAGTCGGGGAGCTGTTTTTT. Protein product: CASSATVVGELFF. J is TRBJ2-2 and V is TRBV12-3 or TRBV12-4, with D unresolved. V was trimmed by 6 bases and J by 7 bases, leaving 12 bases between them. CDR3 length: 13 amino acids.

This clonotype was seen ten or more times. V and J are TRBV20-1 and TRBJ2-2; D gene ambiguous. This CDR3 is built from 17 residues. Germline-derived CDR1 and CDR2 are DFQATT and SNEGSKA (reference sequence). V shed 0 bases and J shed 0 bases, with 14 bases lying between them. The CDR3 here is CSARDPRVGANTGELFF. CDR3 in DNA: TGCAGTGCTAGAGATCCCCGGGTCGGAGCGAACACCGGGGAGCTGTTTTTT.

This chain uses TRBV18 with TRBJ1-5; D is possibly TRBD1 (6 bases). This CDR3 comprises 15 residues. Germline V gene sequence: CDR1 KGHSH, CDR2 LQKENI. The V and J ends lost 2 bases and 5 bases respectively, with 13 bases between them. The CDR3 protein is CASSPVTGWDQPQHF. For the CDR3, the DNA is TGTGCCAGCTCACCAGTAACAGGGTGGGATCAGCCCCAGCATTTT.

This clonotype has a count of ten or more. The chain joins TRBV5-4 to TRBJ1-4; D remains unclear. CDR1 SGHNT and CDR2 YYREEE come from the germline V gene (reference sequence). V was trimmed by 3 bases and J by 8 bases, leaving 14 bases between them. This CDR3 has 14 residues. CDR3 sequence: CASSSSRRDEKLFF. CDR3 in DNA: TGTGCCAGCAGCTCCTCCAGAAGAGACGAAAAACTGTTTTTT.

This clonotype was picked up a small number of times. The J gene is TRBJ2-1, the V gene TRBV6-4; 9 positions agree with TRBD1. Germline CDR1 is MRHNA and CDR2 is SNTAGT. V lost 2 bases, J lost 7 bases, and 6 bases stayed unmatched. The CDR3 extends over 15 amino acids. The CDR3 protein is CASSDTGTGSNEQFF. The CDR3 DNA is TGTGCCAGCAGTGACACCGGGACAGGGTCGAATGAGCAGTTCTTC.

This clonotype occurred many times. CDR3 region: CSVGQLAANNEQFF. The CDR3 DNA is TGCAGCGTTGGGCAACTAGCGGCCAACAATGAGCAGTTCTTC. J is TRBJ2-1 and V is TRBV29-1, with 8 bases that match TRBD2. Germline-derived CDR1 and CDR2 are SQVTM and ANQGSEA. The V and J ends lost 4 bases and 5 bases, in that order; junction bases with no gene match: 7. The CDR3 runs to 14 residues.

This clonotype was seen at least ten times. The CDR3 loop is CASSTTRDTQYF. The DNA of the CDR3 is TGTGCCAGCAGCACGACCCGGGATACGCAGTATTTT. This chain connects TRBV7-2 to TRBJ2-3, with D unclear. V was trimmed by 5 bases and J by 6 bases, leaving 9 bases between them. Germline assignment: CDR1 SGHTA and CDR2 FQGNSA. The CDR3 sequence is 12 residues long.

This clonotype has ten or more counts. V is TRBV9 and J is TRBJ1-2; D is perhaps TRBD1 (6 bases). The germline V and J ends were trimmed by 3 bases and 3 bases, with 12 bases remaining between them. CDR3 length: 14 residues. CDR1 and CDR2 from the germline V gene are SGDLS and YYNGEE. CDR3 sequence reads: CASSASDSYYGYTF. The DNA for the CDR3 is TGTGCCAGCAGCGCATCGGACAGCTACTATGGCTACACCTTC.

This clonotype has a count of ten or more. The chain couples TRBV4-2 to TRBJ2-7, with TRBD2 matching 7 bases. CDR1 and CDR2 (germline): LGHNA, YNFKEQ. The trim removed 4 bases at V and 2 bases at J, leaving 8 bases unmatched. This CDR3 has 15 residues. CDR3 DNA: TGTGCCAGCAGCCTCGGACTAGACCCTACCTACGAGCAGTACTTC. Its protein product is CASSLGLDPTYEQYF.

This clonotype has at least ten counts. The CDR3 reads CSGSSEEKLFF. CDR3 DNA sequence: TGCAGCGGGAGCAGCGAAGAAAAACTGTTTTTT. The chain has TRBV29-1 and TRBJ1-4; D is uncertain. The germline V gene has CDR1 SQVTM and CDR2 ANQGSEA. Between the trimmed V and J ends, which lost 7 bases and 8 bases, there was a span of 11 bases. The CDR3 consists of 11 residues. The entire variable domain, with the rest obtained from reference TRBV29-1 and TRBJ1-4, is as follows: SAVISQKPSRDICQRGTSLTIQCQVDSQVTMMFWYRQQPGQSLTLIATANQGSEATYESGFVIDKFPISRPNLTFSTLTVSNMSPEDSSIYLCSGSSEEKLFFGSGTQLSVL.

This clonotype has ten or more counts. This chain uses TRBV11-2 with TRBJ2-3, with D perhaps matching TRBD1 (6 bases). Germline CDR1 and CDR2: SGHAT and FQNNGV. The CDR3 has 13 residues. Trimming pared 10 bases from V and 2 bases from J, leaving 13 bases between. The CDR3 DNA sequence: TGTGCCACCCGGGACACCCTCACAGATACGCAGTATTTT. Translation: CATRDTLTDTQYF.

The V gene is TRBV7-2, the J gene TRBJ1-2, with D maybe TRBD1 (5 bases). The V and J ends lost 2 bases and 4 bases respectively, with 17 bases between them. This CDR3 comprises 16 residues. Germline loops: CDR1 SGHTA, CDR2 FQGNSA. CDR3 sequence: CASSLSAGRGVYGYTF. The DNA for the CDR3 is TGTGCCAGCAGCTTATCAGCGGGCCGGGGGGTCTATGGCTACACCTTC.

The CDR3 nucleotides are TGCGCCAGCAGCCAGGACGGGACTAGCGGATTCTACGAGCAGTACTTC. The encoded protein is CASSQDGTSGFYEQYF. The rearrangement uses TRBV4-3 and TRBJ2-7, with 11 bases identical to TRBD2. The V segment lost 3 bases and the J segment 3 bases; nucleotides outside the gene matches: 7. The germline V gene encodes CDR1 LGHNA and CDR2 YSLEER. CDR3 length: 16 residues.

This clonotype occurred many times. This chain links TRBV15 with TRBJ1-2; TRBD1 matches at 7 bases. Germline trimming cut 0 bases from V and 11 bases from J; bases unmatched to any gene: 12. CDR1 LNHNV and CDR2 YYDKDF come from the germline V gene (reference sequence). The CDR3 spans 15 residues. CDR3 loop: CATSRDRGSFVTYTF. CDR3 DNA sequence: TGTGCCACCAGCAGAGACAGGGGGTCCTTCGTGACTTACACCTTC.

This clonotype has at least ten counts. The chain recombines TRBV20-1 with TRBJ2-3; perhaps D is TRBD1 or TRBD2 (5 bases each). This CDR3 region has 15 residues. Germline V gene lookup returns CDR1 DFQATT and CDR2 SNEGSKA (reference sequence). Between the trimmed V and J ends, which lost 5 bases and 1 base, there was a span of 16 bases. The CDR3 DNA sequence: TGCAGTGCTCACAGAAGAGGGGCAGGCACAGATACGCAGTATTTT. As protein: CSAHRRGAGTDTQYF.

This clonotype has ten or more counts. This sequence joins TRBV18 and TRBJ2-5, with 8 bases matching TRBD2. Losses at the gene ends were 3 bases for V and 0 bases for J; bases not matched to a gene: 3. The CDR3 runs to 15 residues. The germline V gene encodes CDR1 KGHSH and CDR2 LQKENI. The chain's CDR3 is CASSPGREDQETQYF. Here the CDR3 DNA reads TGTGCCAGCTCACCGGGGCGGGAGGACCAAGAGACCCAGTACTTC.

This clonotype was found many times. The chain recombines TRBV6-5 with TRBJ1-1; maybe TRBD1 (6 bases). Between the trimmed V and J ends, which lost 4 bases and 4 bases, there was a span of 19 bases. The CDR3 runs 16 residues. Germline lookup yields CDR1 MNHEY and CDR2 SVGAGI. CDR3 loop: CASSSGTLFLPTEAFF. CDR3 sequence (DNA): TGTGCCAGCAGTTCCGGGACACTATTTTTGCCCACTGAAGCTTTCTTT.

The rearrangement uses TRBV2 and TRBJ2-1, with 7 bases that match TRBD1. With V trimmed by 2 bases and J by 12 bases, 4 bases remained unmatched. The CDR3 length is 12 residues. Germline CDR1 and CDR2: SNHLY and FYNNEI. CDR3 in DNA: TGTGCCAGCAGTGAAAGTGACAGGGTGCAGTTCTTC. Protein product: CASSESDRVQFF.

This clonotype was picked up a small number of times. The V gene is TRBV2, the J gene TRBJ2-1; D perhaps matches TRBD2 (6 bases). Deletions cut 7 bases from V and 7 bases from J, with 14 bases between. The length of the CDR3 is 13 residues. The germline CDR1 and CDR2 sequences are SNHLY and FYNNEI. This chain's CDR3 is CASTWTGRNEQFF. The CDR3 DNA reads as TGTGCCAGCACCTGGACGGGGAGGAATGAGCAGTTCTTC. The whole variable domain, remainder taken from reference TRBV2 and TRBJ2-1, is EPEVTQTPSHQVTQMGQEVILRCVPISNHLYFYWYRQILGQKVEFLVSFYNNEISEKSEIFDDQFSVERPDGSNFTLKIRSTKLEDSAMYFCASTWTGRNEQFFGPGTRLTVL.

The sample holds many counts of this clonotype. The chain couples TRBV5-1 to TRBJ2-2; D is unresolved. Germline CDR1 is SGHRS and CDR2 is YFSETQ. The CDR3 is made up of 13 amino acids. V was pared by 0 bases and J by 3 bases, with 3 bases between. CDR3 residues: CASSLEDTGELFF. DNA of the CDR3: TGCGCCAGCAGCTTGGAGGACACCGGGGAGCTGTTTTTT.

This clonotype was detected many times. V gene TRBV28 combines with J gene TRBJ1-1; 9 bases match TRBD1. Germline lookup yields CDR1 MDHEN and CDR2 SYDVKM. V gave up 7 bases and J gave up 10 bases; unmatched junction bases: 10. This CDR3 is built from 13 residues. This chain's CDR3 is CASTIDRGVGAFF. In DNA form, the CDR3 reads TGTGCCAGCACCATCGACAGGGGGGTTGGAGCTTTCTTT.

This clonotype came up many times. The J gene is TRBJ2-7, the V gene TRBV9; 7 bases fit TRBD2. The junction had 3 bases not matched to a gene; V was cut back by 0 bases and J by 3 bases. Germline loops: CDR1 SGDLS, CDR2 YYNGEE. This CDR3 is 14 amino acids long. The CDR3 here is CASSVGREGYEQYF. The CDR3 region has the DNA TGTGCCAGCAGCGTAGGCAGGGAGGGCTACGAGCAGTACTTC.

In its sample, this clonotype was seen many times. DNA for the CDR3: TGTGCCAGCAGCCAAGATCCAGGACCCTACAATGAGCAGTTCTTC. Translating it yields CASSQDPGPYNEQFF. The chain recombines TRBV4-2 with TRBJ2-1; D remains unclear. Germline V gene lookup returns CDR1 LGHNA and CDR2 YNFKEQ. Between the trimmed V and J ends, which lost 0 bases and 2 bases, there was a span of 8 bases. CDR3 size: 15 residues.

A few counts support this clonotype. The V call is TRBV6-5, the J call TRBJ2-1, with TRBD2 matching over 7 bases. The junction had 2 bases not matched to a gene; V was cut back by 0 bases and J by 9 bases. The CDR3 totals 13 residues. CDR1 and CDR2 (germline): MNHEY, SVGAGI. CDR3 DNA: TGTGCCAGCAGTTACTCTGGACTAGGTGAGCAGTTCTTC. Translating gives CASSYSGLGEQFF.

This clonotype was picked up many times. This chain joins TRBV4-3 and TRBJ2-2; 7 bases match TRBD2. V shed 1 base, J shed 0 bases, and the junction held 8 bases outside the gene matches. From germline, CDR1 is LGHNA and CDR2 YSLEER. This CDR3 contains 18 residues. CDR3 sequence: CASSQAPTSHANTGELFF. The CDR3, as DNA: TGCGCCAGCAGCCAAGCCCCGACTAGCCATGCGAACACCGGGGAGCTGTTTTTT.

This clonotype was detected ten times or more. V usage is TRBV6-1 and J usage is TRBJ2-7; D uncertain. Germline-derived CDR1 and CDR2 are MNHNS and SASEGT. V was shortened by 2 bases and J by 0 bases, with 8 bases between the two germline ends. The CDR3 consists of 14 residues. The CDR3 DNA reads TGTGCCAGCAGTGAACTCGGGTTCTCCTACGAGCAGTACTTC. Translating gives CASSELGFSYEQYF.